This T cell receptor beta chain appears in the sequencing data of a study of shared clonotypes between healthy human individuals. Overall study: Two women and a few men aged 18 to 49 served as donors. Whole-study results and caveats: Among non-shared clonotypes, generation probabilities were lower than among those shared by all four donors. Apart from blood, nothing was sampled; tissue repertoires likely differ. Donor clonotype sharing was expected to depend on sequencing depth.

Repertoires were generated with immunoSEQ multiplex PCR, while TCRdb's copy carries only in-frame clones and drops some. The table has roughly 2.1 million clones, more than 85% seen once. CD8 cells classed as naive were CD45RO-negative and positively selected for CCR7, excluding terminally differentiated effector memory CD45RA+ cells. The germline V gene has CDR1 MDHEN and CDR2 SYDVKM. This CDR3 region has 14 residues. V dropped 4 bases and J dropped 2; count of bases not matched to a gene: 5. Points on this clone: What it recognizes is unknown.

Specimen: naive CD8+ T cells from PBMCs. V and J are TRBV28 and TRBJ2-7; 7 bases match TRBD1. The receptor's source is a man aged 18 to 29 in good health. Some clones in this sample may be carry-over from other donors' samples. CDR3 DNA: TGTGCCAGCAGTTATTACAGGGGCGCCTACGAGCAGTACTTC. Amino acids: CASSYYRGAYEQYF.